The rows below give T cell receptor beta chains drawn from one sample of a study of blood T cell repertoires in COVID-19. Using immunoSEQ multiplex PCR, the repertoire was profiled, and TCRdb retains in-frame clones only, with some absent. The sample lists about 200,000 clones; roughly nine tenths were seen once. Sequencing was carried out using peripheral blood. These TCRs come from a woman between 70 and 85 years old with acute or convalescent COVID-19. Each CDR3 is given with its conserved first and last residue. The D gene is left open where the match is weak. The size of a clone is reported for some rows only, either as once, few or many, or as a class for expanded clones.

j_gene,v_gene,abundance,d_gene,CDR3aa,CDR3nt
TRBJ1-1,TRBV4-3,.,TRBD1,CASSPRTGGTEAFF,TGCGCCAGCAGCCCTCGGACAGGGGGCACTGAAGCTTTCTTT
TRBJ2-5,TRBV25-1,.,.,CASSEVTGWETQYF,TGTGCCAGCAGTGAAGTAACAGGGTGGGAGACCCAGTACTTC
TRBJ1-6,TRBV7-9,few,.,CASSSTGLAAGSPLHF,TGTGCCAGCAGCTCCACCGGACTGGCGGCGGGATCACCCCTCCACTTT
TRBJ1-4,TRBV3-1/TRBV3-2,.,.,CASSQRGTNEKLFF,TGTGCCAGCAGCCAGAGGGGGACTAATGAAAAACTGTTTTTT
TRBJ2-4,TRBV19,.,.,CASSDISPSHGRLKNIQYF,TGTGCCAGTAGTGACATTTCCCCCTCTCACGGGCGACTAAAAAACATTCAGTACTTC
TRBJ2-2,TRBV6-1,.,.,CASSENTALVGGELFF,TGTGCCAGCAGTGAAAATACCGCTCTAGTTGGCGGGGAGCTGTTTTTT
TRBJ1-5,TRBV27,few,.,CASSERASNQPQHF,TGTGCCAGCAGTGAGAGGGCTAGCAATCAGCCCCAGCATTTT
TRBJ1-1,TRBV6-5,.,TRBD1,CASSYSTSDRGTEAFF,TGTGCCAGCAGTTACTCGACCTCCGACAGGGGCACTGAAGCTTTCTTT
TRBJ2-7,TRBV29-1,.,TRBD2,CSVRSGSYEQYF,TGCAGCGTGAGAAGCGGGAGCTACGAGCAGTACTTC
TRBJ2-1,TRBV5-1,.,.,CASYESARQFF,TGCGCCAGCTACGAATCTGCTAGGCAGTTCTTC
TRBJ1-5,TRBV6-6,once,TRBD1,CASSYATGVGNQPQHF,TGTGCCAGCAGTTACGCTACAGGGGTGGGCAATCAGCCCCAGCATTTT
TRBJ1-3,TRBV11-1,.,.,CASSRPTGRGNTIYF,TGTGCCAGCAGCCGACCTACGGGAAGGGGAAACACCATATATTTT
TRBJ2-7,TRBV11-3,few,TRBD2,CASSKLAGEGEQYF,TGTGCCAGCAGCAAACTAGCGGGAGAAGGCGAGCAGTACTTC
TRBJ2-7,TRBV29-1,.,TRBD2,CSVEETSGLYEQYF,TGCAGCGTTGAAGAGACTAGCGGACTATACGAGCAGTACTTC
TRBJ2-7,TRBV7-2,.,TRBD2,CASSLLAGGQGEQYF,TGTGCCAGCAGCTTACTGGCGGGGGGGCAGGGCGAGCAGTACTTC
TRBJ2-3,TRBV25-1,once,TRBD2,CASRFSGGATDTQYF,TGTGCCAGCAGGTTTTCGGGGGGTGCCACAGATACGCAGTATTTT
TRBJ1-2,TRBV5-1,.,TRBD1,CASSASGTGSYGYTF,TGCGCCAGCAGCGCCTCCGGGACAGGTTCCTATGGCTACACCTTC
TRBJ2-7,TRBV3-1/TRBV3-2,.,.,CASSPTGSEQYF,TGTGCCAGCAGCCCGACAGGTTCCGAGCAGTACTTC
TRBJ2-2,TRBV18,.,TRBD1,CASSHPGQAKGELFF,TGTGCCAGCTCACATCCGGGACAGGCGAAGGGGGAGCTGTTTTTT
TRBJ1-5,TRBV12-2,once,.,CASRLVRGQPQHF,TGTGCAAGTCGCTTAGTCCGAGGTCAGCCCCAGCATTTT
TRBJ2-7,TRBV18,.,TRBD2,CASSPRGDEQYF,TGTGCCAGCTCACCCCGGGGGGACGAGCAGTACTTC
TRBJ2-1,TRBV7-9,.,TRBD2,CASSLAAGVGYNEQFF,TGTGCCAGCAGCTTAGCCGCGGGAGTAGGCTACAATGAGCAGTTCTTC
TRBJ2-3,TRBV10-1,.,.,CASSPLPADTQYF,TGCGCCAGCAGCCCCCTTCCAGCAGATACGCAGTATTTT
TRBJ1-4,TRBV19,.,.,CASSSGGPGTNEKLFF,TGTGCCAGTAGTTCCGGAGGCCCGGGGACTAATGAAAAACTGTTTTTT
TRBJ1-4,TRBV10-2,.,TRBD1,CASNQGGEKLFF,TGCGCCAGCAATCAGGGGGGTGAAAAACTGTTTTTT
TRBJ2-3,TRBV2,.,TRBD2,CASSEPSGSTDTQYF,TGTGCCAGCAGTGAACCTAGCGGGAGCACAGATACGCAGTATTTT
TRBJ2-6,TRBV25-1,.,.,CASSGRGSSKANVLTF,TGTGCCAGCAGCGGAAGGGGGTCTAGTAAAGCCAACGTCCTGACTTTC
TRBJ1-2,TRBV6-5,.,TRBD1,CASSRLDRVHGYTF,TGTGCCAGCAGCCGCCTGGACAGGGTCCATGGCTACACCTTC
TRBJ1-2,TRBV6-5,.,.,CASSYSRLAGYGYTF,TGTGCCAGCAGTTATTCTAGACTGGCGGGCTATGGCTACACCTTC
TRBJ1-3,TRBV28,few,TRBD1,CASSPLDRGWNTIYF,TGTGCCAGCAGTCCCTTGGACAGGGGTTGGAACACCATATATTTT
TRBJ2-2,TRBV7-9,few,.,CASSLGVTGPGELFF,TGTGCCAGCAGCTTGGGGGTCACAGGGCCCGGGGAGCTGTTTTTT
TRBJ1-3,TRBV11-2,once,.,CASSLQGFGNTIYF,TGTGCCAGCAGCTTACAGGGATTTGGAAACACCATATATTTT
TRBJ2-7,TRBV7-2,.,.,CASSLVDGASYEQYF,TGTGCCAGCAGCTTAGTCGACGGAGCCTCCTACGAGCAGTACTTC
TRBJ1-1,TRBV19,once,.,CASSPRRGGVTEAFF,TGTGCCAGTAGTCCCCGACGGGGTGGAGTAACTGAAGCTTTCTTT
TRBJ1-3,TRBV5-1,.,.,CASSIGTIGNTIYF,TGCGCCAGCAGCATTGGGACAATTGGAAACACCATATATTTT
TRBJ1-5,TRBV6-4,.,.,CASSGQAGQPQHF,TGTGCCAGCAGTGGCCAGGCTGGTCAGCCCCAGCATTTT
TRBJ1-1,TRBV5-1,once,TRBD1,CASSPIPGQGGTEAFF,TGCGCCAGCAGCCCGATTCCGGGACAGGGTGGAACTGAAGCTTTCTTT
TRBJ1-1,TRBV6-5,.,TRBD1,CASRPGQVLSQAFF,TGTGCCAGCAGACCCGGACAGGTCTTAAGTCAAGCTTTCTTT
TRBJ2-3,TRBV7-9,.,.,CASSYRGGLTDTQYF,TGTGCCAGCAGCTACCGAGGAGGACTCACAGATACGCAGTATTTT
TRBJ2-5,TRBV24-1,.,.,CATSAQGQETQYF,TGTGCCACCAGTGCCCAGGGCCAAGAGACCCAGTACTTC
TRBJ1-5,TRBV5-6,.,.,CASSLWLGGNQPQHF,TGTGCCAGCAGCTTGTGGTTAGGGGGCAATCAGCCCCAGCATTTT
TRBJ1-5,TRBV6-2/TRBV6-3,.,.,CASSYRDYNQPQHF,TGTGCCAGCAGTTACAGGGACTACAATCAGCCCCAGCATTTT
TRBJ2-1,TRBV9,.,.,CASSPSGVEQFF,TGTGCCAGCAGCCCTTCGGGGGTTGAGCAGTTCTTC
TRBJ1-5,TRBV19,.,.,CASSIAWGGNQPQHF,TGTGCCAGTAGTATAGCCTGGGGGGGCAATCAGCCCCAGCATTTT
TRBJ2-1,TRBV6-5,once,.,CASSLSNEQFF,TGTGCCAGCAGTCTCTCCAATGAGCAGTTCTTC
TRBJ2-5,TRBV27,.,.,CASSSAGRGKETQYF,TGTGCCAGCAGTTCCGCGGGGAGGGGGAAAGAGACCCAGTACTTC
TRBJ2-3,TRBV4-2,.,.,CASSQRTGTDTQYF,TGTGCCAGCAGCCAAAGAACGGGCACAGATACGCAGTATTTT
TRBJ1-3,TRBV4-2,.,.,CASSQDGGAGNTIYF,TGTGCCAGCAGCCAAGACGGGGGAGCTGGAAACACCATATATTTT
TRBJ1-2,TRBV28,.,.,CASSLRQPNVGGYTF,TGTGCCAGCAGTTTGAGACAGCCCAACGTGGGTGGCTACACCTTC
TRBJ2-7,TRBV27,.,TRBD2,CASSFERLAGGVPYEQYF,TGTGCCAGCAGTTTCGAGCGGTTAGCGGGAGGGGTCCCCTACGAGCAGTACTTC
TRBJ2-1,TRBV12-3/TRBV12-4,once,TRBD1,CASRANRGNEQFF,TGTGCCAGCAGAGCTAACAGGGGCAATGAGCAGTTCTTC
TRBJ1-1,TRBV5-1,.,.,CASSLRRTEGAEAFF,TGCGCCAGCAGCTTGAGGAGAACAGAAGGGGCTGAAGCTTTCTTT
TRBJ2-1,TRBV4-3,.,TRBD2,CASSQAGGASYNEQFF,TGCGCCAGCAGCCAAGCGGGGGGAGCGTCCTACAATGAGCAGTTCTTC
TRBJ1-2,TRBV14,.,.,CASSQYAAAISTYGYTF,TGTGCCAGCAGCCAATACGCAGCGGCCATCTCTACTTATGGCTACACCTTC
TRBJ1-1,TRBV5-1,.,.,CASSATDYTEAFF,TGCGCCAGCAGCGCGACGGACTACACTGAAGCTTTCTTT
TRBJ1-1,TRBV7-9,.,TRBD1,CASSSTGGGNTEAFF,TGTGCCAGCAGCTCCACAGGGGGGGGGAACACTGAAGCTTTCTTT
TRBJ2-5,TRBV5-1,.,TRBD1,CASSTGTGLYQETQYF,TGCGCCAGCAGCACAGGGACAGGCCTCTACCAAGAGACCCAGTACTTC